This paragraph reports one TCR beta chain. This entry comes from a study of blood T cell repertoires in COVID-19. Overall study: There were acute and convalescent COVID-19 samples, and they came from the United States, Italy and Spain. T cells, B-cell-depleted T cells, or PBMCs provided the cDNA or gDNA that served as material.

Participants, roughly 18 to 100 years old, spanned 25 or so US areas. Original analysis: Quantification of nucleated cells was approximated via reference gene primer amplification. The protocol was immunoSEQ multiplex PCR, while the TCRdb copy is restricted to in-frame clones and leaves out a portion. V, J and clone size are those of that table, while D and trimming were read from the DNA. The top ten clones hold 8.5% to 10% of a sample with some 210,000 clones, around 81% of them seen once. The receptor was derived from a woman aged 50 to 65 with acute COVID-19. What was sequenced was PBMCs or T cells enriched from blood (not recorded which).

This chain's CDR3 is CASREGLWGPDTQYF. The CDR3 DNA sequence: TGTGCCAGTAGGGAGGGGCTCTGGGGGCCAGATACGCAGTATTTT. The chain combines TRBV2 with TRBJ2-3, with D tentatively TRBD2 (7 bases). V lost 9 bases to trimming and J lost 4 bases, with 20 bases between them. Germline assignment: CDR1 SNHLY and CDR2 FYNNEI. The CDR3 contains 15 residues.